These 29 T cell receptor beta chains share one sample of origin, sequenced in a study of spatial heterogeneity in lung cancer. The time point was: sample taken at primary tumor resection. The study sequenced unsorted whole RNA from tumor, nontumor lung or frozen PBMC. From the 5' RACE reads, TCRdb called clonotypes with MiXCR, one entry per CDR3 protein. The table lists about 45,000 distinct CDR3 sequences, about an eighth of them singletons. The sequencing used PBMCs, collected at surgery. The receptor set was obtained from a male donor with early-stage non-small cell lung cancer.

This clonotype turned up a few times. Here the CDR3 reads CASRAPDRGASFF. The CDR3 bases are TGTGCCAGCAGAGCGCCGGACAGGGGGGCCTCTTTCTTT. The chain uses TRBV6-1 and TRBJ1-1, with 10 bases matching TRBD1. The V segment lost 6 bases and the J segment 12 bases; nucleotides outside the gene matches: 10. Germline V gene sequence: CDR1 MNHNS, CDR2 SASEGT. The CDR3 is 13 residues long.

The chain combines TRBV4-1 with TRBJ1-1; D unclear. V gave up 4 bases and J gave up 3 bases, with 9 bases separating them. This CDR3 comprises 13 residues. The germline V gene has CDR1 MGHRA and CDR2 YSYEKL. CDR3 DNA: TGCGCCAGCAGCCGAGACTTGGACACTGAAGCTTTCTTT. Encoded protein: CASSRDLDTEAFF.

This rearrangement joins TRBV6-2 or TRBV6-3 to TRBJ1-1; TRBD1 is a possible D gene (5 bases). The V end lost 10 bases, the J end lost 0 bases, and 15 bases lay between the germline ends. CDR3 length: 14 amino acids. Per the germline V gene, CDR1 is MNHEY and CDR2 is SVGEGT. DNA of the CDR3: TGTGCCACCGGACATTTGATCATGAACACTGAAGCTTTCTTT. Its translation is CATGHLIMNTEAFF.

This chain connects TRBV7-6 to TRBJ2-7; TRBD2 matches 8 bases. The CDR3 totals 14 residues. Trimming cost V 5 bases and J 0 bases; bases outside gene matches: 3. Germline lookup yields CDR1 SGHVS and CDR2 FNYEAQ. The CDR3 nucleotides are TGTGCCAGCAGCCATAGCGGGACCTCCTACGAGCAGTACTTC. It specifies CASSHSGTSYEQYF.

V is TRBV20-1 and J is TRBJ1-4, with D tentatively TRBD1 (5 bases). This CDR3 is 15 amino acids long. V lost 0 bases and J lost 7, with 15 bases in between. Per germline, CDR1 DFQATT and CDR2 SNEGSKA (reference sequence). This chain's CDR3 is CSARDPGQGFEKLFF. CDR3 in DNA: TGCAGTGCTAGAGATCCCGGCCAGGGCTTTGAAAAACTGTTTTTT.

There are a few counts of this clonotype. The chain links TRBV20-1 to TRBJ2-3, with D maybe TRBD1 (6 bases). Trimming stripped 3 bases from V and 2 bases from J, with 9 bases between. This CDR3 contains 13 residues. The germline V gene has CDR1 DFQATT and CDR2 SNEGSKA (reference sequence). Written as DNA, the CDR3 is TGCAGTGCTAGGGACAGCCCCACAGATACGCAGTATTTT. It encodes CSARDSPTDTQYF.

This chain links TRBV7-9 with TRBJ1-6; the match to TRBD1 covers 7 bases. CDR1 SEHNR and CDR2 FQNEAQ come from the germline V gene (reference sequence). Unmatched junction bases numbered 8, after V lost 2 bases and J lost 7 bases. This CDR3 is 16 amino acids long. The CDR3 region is CASSLRAGTENSPLHF. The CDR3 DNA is TGTGCCAGCAGCTTACGAGCCGGGACAGAGAATTCACCCCTCCACTTT.

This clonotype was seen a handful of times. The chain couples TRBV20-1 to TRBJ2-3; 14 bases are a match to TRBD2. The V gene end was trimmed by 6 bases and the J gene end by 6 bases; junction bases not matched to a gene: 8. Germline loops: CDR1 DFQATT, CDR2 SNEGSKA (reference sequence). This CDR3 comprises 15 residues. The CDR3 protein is CSALGLAGVADTQYF. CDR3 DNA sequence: TGCAGTGCCTTGGGACTAGCGGGAGTAGCGGATACGCAGTATTTT.

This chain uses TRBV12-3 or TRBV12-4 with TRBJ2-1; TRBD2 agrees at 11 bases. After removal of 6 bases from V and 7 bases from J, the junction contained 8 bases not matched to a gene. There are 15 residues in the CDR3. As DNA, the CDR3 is TGTGCCAGCAGGCTTAGCGGGGGGGGACCAAATGAGCAGTTCTTC. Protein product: CASRLSGGGPNEQFF.

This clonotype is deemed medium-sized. CDR3 loop: CASSLRGRDTGELFF. CDR3 DNA sequence: TGTGCCAGCAGTTTAAGAGGCAGGGACACCGGGGAGCTGTTTTTT. This sequence joins TRBV27 and TRBJ2-2; D may be TRBD1 (5 bases). CDR3 length: 15 residues. Looked up from germline, CDR1 is MNHEY and CDR2 is SMNVEV (reference sequence). Trimming pared 2 bases from V and 3 bases from J, leaving 10 bases between.

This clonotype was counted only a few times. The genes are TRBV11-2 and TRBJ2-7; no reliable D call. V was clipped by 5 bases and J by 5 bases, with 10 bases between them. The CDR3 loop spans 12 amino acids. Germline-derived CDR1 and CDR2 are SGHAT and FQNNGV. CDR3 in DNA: TGTGCCAGCAGCCTCAATGGTGACGAGCAGTACTTC. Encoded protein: CASSLNGDEQYF.

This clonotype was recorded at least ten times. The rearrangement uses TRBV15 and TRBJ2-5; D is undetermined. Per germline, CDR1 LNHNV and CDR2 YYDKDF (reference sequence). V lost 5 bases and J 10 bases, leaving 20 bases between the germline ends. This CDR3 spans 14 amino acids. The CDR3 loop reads CATSGNDLRSSQYF. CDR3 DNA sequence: TGTGCCACCAGCGGGAATGATTTGAGAAGTAGCCAGTACTTC.

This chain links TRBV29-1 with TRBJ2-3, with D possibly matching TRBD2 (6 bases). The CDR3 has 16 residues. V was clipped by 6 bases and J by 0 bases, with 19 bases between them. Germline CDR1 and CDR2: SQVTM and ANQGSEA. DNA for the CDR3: TGCAGCGTCCCAAGTGGGGTAGCGGCTAGCACAGATACGCAGTATTTT. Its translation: CSVPSGVAASTDTQYF.

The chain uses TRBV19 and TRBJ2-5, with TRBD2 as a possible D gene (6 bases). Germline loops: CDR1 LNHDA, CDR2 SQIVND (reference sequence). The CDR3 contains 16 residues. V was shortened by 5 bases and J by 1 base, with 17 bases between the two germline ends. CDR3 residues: CASSSHRDSTQETQYF. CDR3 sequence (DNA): TGTGCCAGTAGTTCGCACCGGGACTCCACCCAAGAGACCCAGTACTTC.

The CDR3, as DNA: TGCAGCGTTGATCCAACAGGGACTGAGCAGTTCTTC. Protein sequence: CSVDPTGTEQFF. This chain links TRBV29-1 with TRBJ2-1, with a weak D call TRBD1 (6 bases). Germline values: CDR1 SQVTM, CDR2 ANQGSEA. The CDR3 runs to 12 residues. Between the trimmed V and J ends, which lost 3 bases and 9 bases, there was a span of 12 bases.

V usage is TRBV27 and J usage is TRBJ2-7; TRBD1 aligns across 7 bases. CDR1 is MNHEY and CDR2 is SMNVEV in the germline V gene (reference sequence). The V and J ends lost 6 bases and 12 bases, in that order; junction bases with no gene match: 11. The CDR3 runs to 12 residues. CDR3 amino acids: CASSPDRVKSYF. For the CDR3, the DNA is TGTGCCAGCAGCCCTGACAGGGTTAAATCGTACTTC.

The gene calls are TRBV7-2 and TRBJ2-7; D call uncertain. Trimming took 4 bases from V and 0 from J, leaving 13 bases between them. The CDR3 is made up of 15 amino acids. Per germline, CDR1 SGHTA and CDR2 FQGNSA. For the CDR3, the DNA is TGTGCCAGCAGCTCCTGGACGGAAGTCTCCTACGAGCAGTACTTC. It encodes CASSSWTEVSYEQYF.

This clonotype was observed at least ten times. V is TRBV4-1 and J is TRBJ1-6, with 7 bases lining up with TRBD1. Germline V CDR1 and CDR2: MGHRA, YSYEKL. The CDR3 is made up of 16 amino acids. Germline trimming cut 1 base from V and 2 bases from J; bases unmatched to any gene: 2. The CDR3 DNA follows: TGCGCCAGCAGCCAAGGACAGGGCACCTATAATTCACCCCTCCACTTT. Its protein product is CASSQGQGTYNSPLHF.

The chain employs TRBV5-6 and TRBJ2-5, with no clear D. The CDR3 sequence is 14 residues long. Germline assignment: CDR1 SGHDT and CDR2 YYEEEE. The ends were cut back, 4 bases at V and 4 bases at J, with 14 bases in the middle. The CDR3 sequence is CASSPAASPETQYF. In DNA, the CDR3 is TGTGCCAGCAGCCCGGCGGCGTCTCCAGAGACCCAGTACTTC.

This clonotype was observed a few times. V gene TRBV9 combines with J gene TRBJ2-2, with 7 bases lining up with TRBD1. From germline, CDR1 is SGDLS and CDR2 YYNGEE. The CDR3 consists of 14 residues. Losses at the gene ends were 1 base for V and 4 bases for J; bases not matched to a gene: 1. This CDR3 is CASSVRQGTGELFF. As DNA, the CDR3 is TGTGCCAGCAGCGTAAGACAGGGCACCGGGGAGCTGTTTTTT. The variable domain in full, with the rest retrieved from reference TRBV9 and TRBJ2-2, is DSGVTQTPKHLITATGQRVTLRCSPRSGDLSVYWYQQSLDQGLQFLIQYYNGEERAKGNILERFSAQQFPDLHSELNLSSLELGDSALYFCASSVRQGTGELFFGEGSRLTVL.

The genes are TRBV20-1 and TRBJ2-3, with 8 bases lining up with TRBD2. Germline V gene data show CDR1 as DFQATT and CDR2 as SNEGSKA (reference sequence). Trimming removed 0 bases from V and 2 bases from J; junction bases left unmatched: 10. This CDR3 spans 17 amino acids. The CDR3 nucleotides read TGCAGTGCTAGAGATCGGGTCGCGGGAGGCGCCACAGATACGCAGTATTTT. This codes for CSARDRVAGGATDTQYF.

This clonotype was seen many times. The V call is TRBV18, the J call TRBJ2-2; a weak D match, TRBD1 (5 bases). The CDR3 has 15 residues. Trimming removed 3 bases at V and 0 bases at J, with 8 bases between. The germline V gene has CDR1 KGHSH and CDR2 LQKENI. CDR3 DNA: TGTGCCAGCTCACCGGGGCAGTCGAACACCGGGGAGCTGTTTTTT. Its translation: CASSPGQSNTGELFF.

CDR3 bases: TGTGCCAGCAGCACTAGCGGATCGGATACGCAGTATTTT. Translation gives CASSTSGSDTQYF. The chain couples TRBV12-3 or TRBV12-4 to TRBJ2-3; 8 bases line up with TRBD2. The CDR3 length is 13 residues. The V segment lost 6 bases and the J segment 6 bases; nucleotides outside the gene matches: 5.

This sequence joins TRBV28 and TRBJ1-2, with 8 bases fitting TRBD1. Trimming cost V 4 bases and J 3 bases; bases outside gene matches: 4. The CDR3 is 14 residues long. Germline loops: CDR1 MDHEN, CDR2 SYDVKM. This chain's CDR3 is CASSSFRGHYGYTF. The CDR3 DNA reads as TGTGCCAGCAGTTCCTTCAGGGGGCACTATGGCTACACCTTC.

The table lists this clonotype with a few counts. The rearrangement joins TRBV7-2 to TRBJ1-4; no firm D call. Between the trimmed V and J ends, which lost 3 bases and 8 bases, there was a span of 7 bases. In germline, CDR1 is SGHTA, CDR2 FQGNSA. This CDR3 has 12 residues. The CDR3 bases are TGTGCCAGCAGCTTTGGTCGGGAAAAACTGTTTTTT. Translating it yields CASSFGREKLFF.

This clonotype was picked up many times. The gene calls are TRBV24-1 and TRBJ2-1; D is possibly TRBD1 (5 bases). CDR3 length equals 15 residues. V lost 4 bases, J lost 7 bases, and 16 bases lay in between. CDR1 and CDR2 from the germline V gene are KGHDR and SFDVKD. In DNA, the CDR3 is TGTGCCACCAGTGACCCTGGTGGGGCGCAAAATGAGCAGTTCTTC. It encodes CATSDPGGAQNEQFF.

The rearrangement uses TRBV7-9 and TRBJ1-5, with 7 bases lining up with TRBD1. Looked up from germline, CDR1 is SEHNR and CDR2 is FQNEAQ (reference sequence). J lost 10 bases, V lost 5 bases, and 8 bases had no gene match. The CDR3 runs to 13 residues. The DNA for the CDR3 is TGTGCCAGCAGCACAACCCGGACAGGTCCCCAGCATTTT. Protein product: CASSTTRTGPQHF.

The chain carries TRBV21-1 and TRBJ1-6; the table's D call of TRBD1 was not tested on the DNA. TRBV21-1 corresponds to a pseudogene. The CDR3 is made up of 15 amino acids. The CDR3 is CASSKVPGQSSPLHF. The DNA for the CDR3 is TGTGCCAGCAGCAAAGTGCCAGGGCAAAGTTCACCCCTCCACTTT.

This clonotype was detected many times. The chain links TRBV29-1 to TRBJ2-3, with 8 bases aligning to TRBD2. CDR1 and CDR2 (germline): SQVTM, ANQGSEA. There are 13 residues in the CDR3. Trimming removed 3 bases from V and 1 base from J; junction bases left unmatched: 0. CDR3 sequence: CSVETSGTDTQYF. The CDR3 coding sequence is TGCAGCGTTGAGACTAGCGGCACAGATACGCAGTATTTT.